This entry features one T cell receptor (beta chain) sequence. RNA in amounts of roughly 0.45 to 1 ug was reverse transcribed with random hexamers. TCRdb independently ran MiXCR on the immunoSEQ multiplex PCR reads; one entry per CDR3 protein. The sample yields hundreds of thousands of distinct CDR3 sequences, more than 70% seen once. The sample is drawn from a study of CD8 T cells in Susac syndrome. TCR beta from blood CD8+ and CD4+ T cells was sequenced. The multiple sclerosis controls were treatment-naive patients affected by stable or active relapsing-remitting disease. Germline V gene lookup returns CDR1 MNHNY and CDR2 SVGAGI (reference sequence). V was clipped by 4 bases and J by 1 base, with 14 bases between them. The CDR3 consists of 16 residues.

What was sequenced was CD8+ T cells from PBMCs. J is TRBJ1-3 and V is TRBV6-6, with D tentatively TRBD1 (6 bases). The origin of this receptor is a human donor with multiple sclerosis. In DNA, the CDR3 is TGTGCCAGCAGTTGGAATGCACAGGGATCTGGAAACACCATATATTTT. This encodes CASSWNAQGSGNTIYF.